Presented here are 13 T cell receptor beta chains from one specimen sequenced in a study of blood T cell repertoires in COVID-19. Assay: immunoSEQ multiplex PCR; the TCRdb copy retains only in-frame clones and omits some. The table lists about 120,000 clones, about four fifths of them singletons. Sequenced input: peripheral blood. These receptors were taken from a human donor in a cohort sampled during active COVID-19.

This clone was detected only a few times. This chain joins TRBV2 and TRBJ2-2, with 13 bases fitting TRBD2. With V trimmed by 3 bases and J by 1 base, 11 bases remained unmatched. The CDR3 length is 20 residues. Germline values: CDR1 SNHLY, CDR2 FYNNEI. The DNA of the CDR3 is TGTGCCAGCAGTGAGGACTCACTTCGGACTAGCGGGGGGAACACCGGGGAGCTGTTTTTT. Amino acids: CASSEDSLRTSGGNTGELFF. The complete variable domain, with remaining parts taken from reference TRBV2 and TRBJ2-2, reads EPEVTQTPSHQVTQMGQEVILRCVPISNHLYFYWYRQILGQKVEFLVSFYNNEISEKSEIFDDQFSVERPDGSNFTLKIRSTKLEDSAMYFCASSEDSLRTSGGNTGELFFGEGSRLTVL.

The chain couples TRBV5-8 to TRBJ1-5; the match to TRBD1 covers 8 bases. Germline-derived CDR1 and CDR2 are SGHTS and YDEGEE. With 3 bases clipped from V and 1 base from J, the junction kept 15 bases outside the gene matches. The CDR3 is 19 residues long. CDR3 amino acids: CASSWGTGQGESSNQPQHF. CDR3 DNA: TGTGCCAGCAGCTGGGGAACCGGACAGGGTGAGTCCAGCAATCAGCCCCAGCATTTT.

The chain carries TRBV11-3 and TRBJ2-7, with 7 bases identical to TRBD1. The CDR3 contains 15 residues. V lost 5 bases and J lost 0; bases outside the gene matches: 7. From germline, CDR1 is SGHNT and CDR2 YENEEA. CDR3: CASSTLTGSSYEQYF. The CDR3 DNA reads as TGTGCCAGCAGCACCTTGACAGGGAGCTCCTACGAGCAGTACTTC.

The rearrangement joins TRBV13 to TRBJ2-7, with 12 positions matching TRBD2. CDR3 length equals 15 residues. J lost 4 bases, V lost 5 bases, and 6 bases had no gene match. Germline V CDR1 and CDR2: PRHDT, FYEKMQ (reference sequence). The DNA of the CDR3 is TGTGCCAGCAGCACCACTAGCGGGAGGTATTACGAGCAGTACTTC. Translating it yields CASSTTSGRYYEQYF.

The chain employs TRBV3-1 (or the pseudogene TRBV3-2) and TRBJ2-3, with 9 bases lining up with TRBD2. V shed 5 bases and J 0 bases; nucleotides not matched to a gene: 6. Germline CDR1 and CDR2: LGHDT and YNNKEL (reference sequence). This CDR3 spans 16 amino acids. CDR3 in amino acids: CASSRTAGGSTDTQYF. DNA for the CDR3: TGTGCCAGCAGCAGAACAGCGGGGGGTAGCACAGATACGCAGTATTTT.

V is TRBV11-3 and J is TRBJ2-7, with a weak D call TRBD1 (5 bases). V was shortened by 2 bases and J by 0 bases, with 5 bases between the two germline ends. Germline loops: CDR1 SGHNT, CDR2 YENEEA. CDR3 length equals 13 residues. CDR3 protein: CASSLRGSYEQYF. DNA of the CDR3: TGTGCCAGCAGCTTAAGGGGCTCCTACGAGCAGTACTTC.

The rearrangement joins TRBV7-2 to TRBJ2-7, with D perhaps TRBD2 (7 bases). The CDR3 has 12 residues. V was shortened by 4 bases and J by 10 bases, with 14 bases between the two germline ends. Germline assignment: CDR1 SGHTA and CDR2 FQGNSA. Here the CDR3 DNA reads TGTGCCAGCAGCTCACAGGGAGCGGGACAGTACTTC. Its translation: CASSSQGAGQYF.

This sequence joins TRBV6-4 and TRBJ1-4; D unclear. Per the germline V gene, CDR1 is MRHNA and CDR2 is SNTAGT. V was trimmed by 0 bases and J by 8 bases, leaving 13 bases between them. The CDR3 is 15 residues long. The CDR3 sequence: CASSDSWQLAEKLFF. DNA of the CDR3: TGTGCCAGCAGTGACTCGTGGCAGCTAGCGGAAAAACTGTTTTTT.

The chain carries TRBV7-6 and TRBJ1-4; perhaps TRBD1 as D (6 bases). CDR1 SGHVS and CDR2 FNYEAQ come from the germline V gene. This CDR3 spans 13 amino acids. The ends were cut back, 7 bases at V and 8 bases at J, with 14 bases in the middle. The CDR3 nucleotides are TGTGCCAGCACCAGACAGGTGGGGGAAAAACTGTTTTTT. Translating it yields CASTRQVGEKLFF. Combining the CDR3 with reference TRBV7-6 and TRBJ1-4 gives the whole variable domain GAGVSQSPRYKVTKRGQDVALRCDPISGHVSLYWYRQALGQGPEFLTYFNYEAQQDKSGLPNDRFSAERPEGSISTLTIQRTEQRDSAMYRCASTRQVGEKLFFGSGTQLSVL.

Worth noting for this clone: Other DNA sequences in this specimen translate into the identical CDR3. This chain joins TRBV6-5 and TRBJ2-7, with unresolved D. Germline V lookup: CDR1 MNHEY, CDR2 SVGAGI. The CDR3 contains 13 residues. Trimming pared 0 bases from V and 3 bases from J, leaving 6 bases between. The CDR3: CASSYSRGYEQYF. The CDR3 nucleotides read TGTGCCAGCAGTTACTCGAGAGGCTACGAGCAGTACTTC.

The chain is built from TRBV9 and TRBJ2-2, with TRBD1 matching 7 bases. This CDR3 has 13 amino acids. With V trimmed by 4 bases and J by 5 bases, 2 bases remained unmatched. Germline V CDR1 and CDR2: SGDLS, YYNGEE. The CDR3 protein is CASSSGQTGELFF. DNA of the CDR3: TGTGCCAGCAGCTCGGGACAGACCGGGGAGCTGTTTTTT.

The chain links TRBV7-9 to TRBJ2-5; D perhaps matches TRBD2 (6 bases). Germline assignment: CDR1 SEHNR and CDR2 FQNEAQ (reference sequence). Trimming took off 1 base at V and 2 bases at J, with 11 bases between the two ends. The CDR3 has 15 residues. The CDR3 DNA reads TGTGCCAGCAGCTTAGGGGTTGGGAGGCAAGAGACCCAGTACTTC. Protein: CASSLGVGRQETQYF. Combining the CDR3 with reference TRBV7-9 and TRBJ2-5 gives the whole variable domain DTGVSQNPRHKITKRGQNVTFRCDPISEHNRLYWYRQTLGQGPEFLTYFQNEAQLEKSRLLSDRFSAERPKGSFSTLEIQRTEQGDSAMYLCASSLGVGRQETQYFGPGTRLLVL.

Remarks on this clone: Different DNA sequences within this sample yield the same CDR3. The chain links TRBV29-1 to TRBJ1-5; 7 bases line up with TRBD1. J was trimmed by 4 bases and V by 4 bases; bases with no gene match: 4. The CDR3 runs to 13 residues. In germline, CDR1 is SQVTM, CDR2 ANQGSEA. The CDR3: CSVGQGGNQPQHF. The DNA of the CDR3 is TGCAGCGTTGGACAGGGCGGGAATCAGCCCCAGCATTTT.